This T cell receptor beta chain was documented in a study of beta chain features in type 1 diabetes. Notes on the study in general: TCRB CDR3s from Type 1 diabetes patients were moderately but significantly shorter in all four CD4+ subsets.

As to this clone: Its antigen is still unknown.

The whole isolated RNA underwent reverse transcription, so sequencing captured expressed TCRB transcripts. Produced via immunoSEQ multiplex PCR; TCRdb's table is partial and in-frame only. The table shows a few hundred thousand clones, with more than 15% occurring only once. The ends were cut back, 6 bases at V and 4 bases at J, with 7 bases in the middle. Germline CDR1 is ENHRY and CDR2 is SYGVKD. The CDR3 has 13 residues. The clonotype originates from a man aged 25 to 40 with type 1 diabetes. The sequencing input was naive CD4+ T cells from blood. The chain carries TRBV10-3 and TRBJ2-6; unclear D gene. The DNA for the CDR3 is TGTGCCATCAGCGATGGCGGGGCCAACGTCCTGACTTTC. Protein product: CAISDGGANVLTF.